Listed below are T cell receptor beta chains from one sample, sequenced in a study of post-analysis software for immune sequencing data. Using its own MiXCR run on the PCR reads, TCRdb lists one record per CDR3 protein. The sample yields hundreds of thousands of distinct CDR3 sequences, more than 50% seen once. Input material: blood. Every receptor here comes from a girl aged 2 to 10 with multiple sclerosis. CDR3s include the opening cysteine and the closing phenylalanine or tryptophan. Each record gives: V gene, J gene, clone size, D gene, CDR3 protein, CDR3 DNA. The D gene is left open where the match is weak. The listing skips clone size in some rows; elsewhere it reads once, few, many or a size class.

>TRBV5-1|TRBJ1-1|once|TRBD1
CASSSRQGGNFEAFF
TGCGCCAGCAGCTCGAGACAGGGGGGGAACTTTGAAGCTTTCTTT
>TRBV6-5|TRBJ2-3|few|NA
CASSYSNPESTDTQYF
TGTGCCAGCAGTTACTCAAATCCGGAATCCACAGATACGCAGTATTTT
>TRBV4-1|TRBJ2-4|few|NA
CASSQDTGVQNIQYF
TGCGCCAGCAGCCAAGATACGGGGGTGCAAAACATTCAGTACTTC
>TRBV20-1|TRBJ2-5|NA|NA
CSARAQLETQYF
TGCAGTGCTAGGGCCCAGTTAGAGACCCAGTACTTC
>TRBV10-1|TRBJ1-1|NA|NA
CASRGDLNTEAFF
TGCGCCAGCAGGGGGGATTTGAACACTGAAGCTTTCTTT
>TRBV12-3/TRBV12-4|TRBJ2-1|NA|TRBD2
CASSLKLAGAVRFYNEQFF
TGTGCCAGCAGTTTAAAGCTAGCGGGAGCAGTCCGGTTCTACAATGAGCAGTTCTTC
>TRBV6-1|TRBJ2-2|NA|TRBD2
CASTGLAGGDWNTGELFF
TGTGCCAGCACCGGGCTAGCGGGAGGCGACTGGAACACCGGGGAGCTGTTTTTT
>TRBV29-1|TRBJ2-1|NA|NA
CSVEMPGAYNEQFF
TGCAGCGTTGAAATGCCAGGGGCCTACAATGAGCAGTTCTTC
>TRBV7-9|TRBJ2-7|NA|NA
CASSLVSNEQYF
TGTGCCAGCAGCTTAGTTAGTAACGAGCAGTACTTC
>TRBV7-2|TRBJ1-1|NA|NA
CASRTKQGLNTEAFF
TGTGCCAGCAGGACCAAACAGGGTTTGAACACTGAAGCTTTCTTT
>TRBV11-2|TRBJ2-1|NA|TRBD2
CASSSMSGRVNEQFF
TGTGCCAGCAGCTCTATGAGCGGGAGGGTCAATGAGCAGTTCTTC
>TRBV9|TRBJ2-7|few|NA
CASSVGGAGISYEQYF
TGTGCCAGCAGCGTAGGTGGGGCGGGAATCTCCTACGAGCAGTACTTC
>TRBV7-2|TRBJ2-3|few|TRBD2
CASSWTSGSTDTQYF
TGTGCCAGCAGTTGGACTAGCGGGAGCACAGATACGCAGTATTTT
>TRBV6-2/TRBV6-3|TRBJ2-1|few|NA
CASSTWDGSVEQFF
TGTGCCAGCAGCACCTGGGACGGTTCGGTTGAGCAGTTCTTC
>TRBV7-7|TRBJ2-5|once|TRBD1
CASSLTGGLGETQYF
TGTGCTAGCAGCCTGACAGGGGGGCTGGGAGAGACCCAGTACTTC